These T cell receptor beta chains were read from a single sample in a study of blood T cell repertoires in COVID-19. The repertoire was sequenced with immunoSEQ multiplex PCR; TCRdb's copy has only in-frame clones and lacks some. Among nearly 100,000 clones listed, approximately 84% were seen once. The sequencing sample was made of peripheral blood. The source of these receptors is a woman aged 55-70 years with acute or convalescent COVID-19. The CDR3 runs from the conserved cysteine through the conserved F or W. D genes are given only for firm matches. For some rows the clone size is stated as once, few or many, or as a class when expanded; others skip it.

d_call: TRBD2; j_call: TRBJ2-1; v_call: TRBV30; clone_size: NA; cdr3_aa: CAWSPQRVAGGGYNEQFF; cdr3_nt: TGTGCCTGGAGTCCTCAGCGGGTAGCGGGGGGCGGGTACAATGAGCAGTTCTTC
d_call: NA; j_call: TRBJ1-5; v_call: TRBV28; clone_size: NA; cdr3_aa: CASIRQGNQPQHF; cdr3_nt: TGTGCCAGCATCAGGCAGGGCAATCAGCCCCAGCATTTT
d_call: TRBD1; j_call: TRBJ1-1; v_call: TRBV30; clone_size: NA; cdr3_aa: CASTDRVDTEAFF; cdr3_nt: TGTGCCTCGACAGACAGGGTGGACACTGAAGCTTTCTTT
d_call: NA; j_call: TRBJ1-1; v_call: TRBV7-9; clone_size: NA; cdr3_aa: CASSSPQNTEAFF; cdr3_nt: TGTGCCAGCAGCTCCCCCCAGAACACTGAAGCTTTCTTT
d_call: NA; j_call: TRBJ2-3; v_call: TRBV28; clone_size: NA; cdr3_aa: CASSPGLFSSTDTQYF; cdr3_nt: TGTGCCAGCAGTCCCGGACTCTTCTCTAGCACAGATACGCAGTATTTT
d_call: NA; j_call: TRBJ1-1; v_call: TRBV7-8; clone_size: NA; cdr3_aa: CASRTTGTMNTEAFF; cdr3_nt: TGTGCCAGCAGAACTACCGGGACAATGAACACTGAAGCTTTCTTT
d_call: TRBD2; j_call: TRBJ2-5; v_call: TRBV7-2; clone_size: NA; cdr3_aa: CASSLVGTSGGQETQYF; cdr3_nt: TGTGCCAGCAGCTTAGTAGGGACTAGCGGGGGCCAAGAGACCCAGTACTTC
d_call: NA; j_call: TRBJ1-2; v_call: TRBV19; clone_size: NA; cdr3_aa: CASSTGHLKDYGYTF; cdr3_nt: TGTGCCAGTAGTACGGGACACCTAAAGGACTATGGCTACACCTTC
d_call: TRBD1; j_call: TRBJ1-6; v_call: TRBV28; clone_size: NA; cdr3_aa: CASSFTGGSYNSPLHF; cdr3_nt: TGTGCCAGCAGTTTCACAGGGGGCTCCTATAATTCACCCCTCCACTTT
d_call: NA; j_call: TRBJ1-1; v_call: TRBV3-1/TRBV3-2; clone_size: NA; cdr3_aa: CASSQGGGTEAFF; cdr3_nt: TGTGCCAGCAGCCAAGGGGGGGGGACTGAAGCTTTCTTT
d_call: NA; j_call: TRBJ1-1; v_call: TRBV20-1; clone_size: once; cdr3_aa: CSASGHVNTEAFF; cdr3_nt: TGCAGTGCTAGTGGGCACGTGAACACTGAAGCTTTCTTT
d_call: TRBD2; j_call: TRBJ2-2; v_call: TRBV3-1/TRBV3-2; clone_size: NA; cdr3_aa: CASSQLAGGAGGTGELFF; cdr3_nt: TGTGCCAGCAGCCAGCTGGCGGGGGGCGCCGGGGGCACCGGGGAGCTGTTTTTT
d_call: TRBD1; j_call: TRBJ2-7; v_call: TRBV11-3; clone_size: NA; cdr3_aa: CASSFDRDSYEQYF; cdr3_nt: TGTGCCAGCAGCTTTGACAGGGACTCCTACGAGCAGTACTTC
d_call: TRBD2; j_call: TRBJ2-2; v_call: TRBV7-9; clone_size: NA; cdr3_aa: CASSSRLAGNTGELFF; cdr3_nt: TGTGCCAGCAGCTCCAGACTAGCGGGTAATACCGGGGAGCTGTTTTTT
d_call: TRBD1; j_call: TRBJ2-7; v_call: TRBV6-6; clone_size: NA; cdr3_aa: CASSRTGADYEQYF; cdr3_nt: TGTGCCAGCAGTAGGACAGGGGCGGACTACGAGCAGTACTTC
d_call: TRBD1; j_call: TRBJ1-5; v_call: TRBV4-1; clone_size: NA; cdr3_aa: CASSPQPTGALQPQHF; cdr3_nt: TGCGCCAGCAGCCCTCAACCGACAGGGGCTCTTCAGCCCCAGCATTTT
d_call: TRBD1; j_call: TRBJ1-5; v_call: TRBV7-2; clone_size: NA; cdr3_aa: CASSVVTGGQPQHF; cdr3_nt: TGTGCCAGCAGCGTCGTAACAGGGGGTCAGCCCCAGCATTTT
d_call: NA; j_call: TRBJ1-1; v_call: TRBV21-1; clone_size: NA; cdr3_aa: CASGRQMNTEAFF; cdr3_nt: TGTGCCAGCGGCAGACAAATGAACACTGAAGCTTTCTTT
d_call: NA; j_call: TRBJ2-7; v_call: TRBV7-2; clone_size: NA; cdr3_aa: CASSSAYEQYF; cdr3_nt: TGTGCCAGCAGCTCCGCCTACGAGCAGTACTTC
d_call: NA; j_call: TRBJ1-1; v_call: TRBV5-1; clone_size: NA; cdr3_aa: CASSLGGIMNTEAFF; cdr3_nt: TGCGCCAGCAGCTTGGGAGGGATAATGAACACTGAAGCTTTCTTT
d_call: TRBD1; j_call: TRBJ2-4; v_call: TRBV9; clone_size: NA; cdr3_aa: CASSVVQGDKNIQYF; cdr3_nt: TGTGCCAGCAGCGTAGTACAGGGGGACAAAAACATTCAGTACTTC
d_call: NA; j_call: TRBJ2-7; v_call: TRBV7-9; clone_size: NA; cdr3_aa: CASSLMSTGAYEQYF; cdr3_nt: TGTGCCAGCAGCTTAATGAGTACCGGGGCCTACGAGCAGTACTTC
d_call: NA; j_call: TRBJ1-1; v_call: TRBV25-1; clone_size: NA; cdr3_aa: CASSEFLGERGTEAFF; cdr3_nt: TGTGCCAGCAGTGAATTTCTGGGTGAGCGGGGGACTGAAGCTTTCTTT
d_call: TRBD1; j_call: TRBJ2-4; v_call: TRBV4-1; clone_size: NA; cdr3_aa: CASSQPRRTGGGKNIQYF; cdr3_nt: TGCGCCAGCAGCCAACCACGACGGACAGGGGGAGGCAAAAACATTCAGTACTTC
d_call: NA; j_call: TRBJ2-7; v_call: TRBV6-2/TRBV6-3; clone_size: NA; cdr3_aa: CASSSTAYEQYF; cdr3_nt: TGTGCCAGCAGTTCGACAGCGTACGAGCAGTACTTC
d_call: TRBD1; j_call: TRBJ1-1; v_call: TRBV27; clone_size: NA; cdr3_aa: CASSLRTGGNTEAFF; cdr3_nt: TGTGCCAGCAGTCTAAGGACAGGGGGGAACACTGAAGCTTTCTTT
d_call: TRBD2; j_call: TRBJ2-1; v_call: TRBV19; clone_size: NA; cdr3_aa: CASSTRTSGGTSYNEQFF; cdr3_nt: TGTGCCAGTAGTACCCGGACTAGCGGGGGGACGTCCTACAATGAGCAGTTCTTC
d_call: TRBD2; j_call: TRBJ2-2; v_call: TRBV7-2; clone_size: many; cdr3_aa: CASPAGGIRSGELFF; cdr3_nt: TGTGCCAGCCCCGCGGGGGGTATCAGATCCGGGGAGCTGTTTTTT
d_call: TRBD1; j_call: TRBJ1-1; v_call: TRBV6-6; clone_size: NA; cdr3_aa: CASSYVQGATAEAFF; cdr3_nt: TGTGCCAGCAGTTACGTCCAGGGGGCTACGGCTGAAGCTTTCTTT
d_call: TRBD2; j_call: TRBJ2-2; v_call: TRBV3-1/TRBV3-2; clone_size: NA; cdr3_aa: CASSRAGLTTGELFF; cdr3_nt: TGTGCCAGCAGCCGAGCGGGACTTACTACCGGGGAGCTGTTTTTT
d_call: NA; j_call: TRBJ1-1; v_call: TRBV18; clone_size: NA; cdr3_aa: CASSPSSVAGAPAFF; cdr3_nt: TGTGCCAGCTCACCAAGTTCAGTGGCGGGCGCTCCGGCTTTCTTT
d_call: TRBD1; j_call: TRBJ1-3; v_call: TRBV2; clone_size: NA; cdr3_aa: CASSLWTGRSGNTIYF; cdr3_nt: TGTGCCAGCAGTCTATGGACAGGGCGCTCTGGAAACACCATATATTTT
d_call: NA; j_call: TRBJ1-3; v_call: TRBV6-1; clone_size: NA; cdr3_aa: CASSEGSYSGNTIYF; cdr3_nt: TGTGCCAGCAGTGAGGGCAGCTACTCTGGAAACACCATATATTTT
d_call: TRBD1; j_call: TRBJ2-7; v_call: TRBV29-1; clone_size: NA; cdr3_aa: CSVVWTGSYEQYF; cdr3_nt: TGCAGCGTCGTCTGGACAGGGTCCTACGAGCAGTACTTC
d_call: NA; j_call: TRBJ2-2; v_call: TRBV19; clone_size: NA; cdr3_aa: CASLSRTGELFF; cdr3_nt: TGTGCCAGTCTTTCCCGTACCGGGGAGCTGTTTTTT
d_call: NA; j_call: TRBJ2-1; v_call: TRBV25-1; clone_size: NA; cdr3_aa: CASSEFSHTGLVFF; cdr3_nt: TGTGCCAGCAGTGAATTTTCCCACACAGGGTTGGTGTTCTTC
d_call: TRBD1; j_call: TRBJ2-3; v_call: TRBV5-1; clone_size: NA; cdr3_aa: CASSWGDRGPDTQYF; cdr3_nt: TGCGCCAGCAGCTGGGGGGACAGGGGCCCAGATACGCAGTATTTT
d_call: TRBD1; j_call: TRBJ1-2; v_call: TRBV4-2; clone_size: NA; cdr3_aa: CASSQRGTGGYTF; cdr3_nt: TGTGCCAGCAGCCAAAGGGGGACAGGAGGCTACACCTTC
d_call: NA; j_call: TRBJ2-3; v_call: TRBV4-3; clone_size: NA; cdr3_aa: CASSQDWAKPTDTQYF; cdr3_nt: TGCGCCAGCAGCCAAGATTGGGCCAAGCCCACAGATACGCAGTATTTT
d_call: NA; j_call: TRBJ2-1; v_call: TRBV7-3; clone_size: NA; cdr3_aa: CASSLRTYNEQFF; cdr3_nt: TGTGCCAGCAGCTTGAGAACCTACAATGAGCAGTTCTTC
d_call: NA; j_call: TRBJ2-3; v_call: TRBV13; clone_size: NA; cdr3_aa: CASSFRGGSDTQYF; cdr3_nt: TGTGCCAGCAGCTTTCGCGGGGGCTCAGATACGCAGTATTTT
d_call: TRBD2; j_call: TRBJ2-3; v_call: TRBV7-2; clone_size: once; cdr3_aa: CASSLWTSRLTDTQYF; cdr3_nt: TGTGCCAGCAGCCTTTGGACTAGCAGACTCACAGATACGCAGTATTTT
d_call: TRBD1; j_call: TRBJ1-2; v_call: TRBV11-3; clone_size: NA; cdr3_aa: CASSIGQGAEPGYTF; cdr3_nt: TGTGCCAGCAGCATAGGACAGGGGGCCGAGCCTGGCTACACCTTC
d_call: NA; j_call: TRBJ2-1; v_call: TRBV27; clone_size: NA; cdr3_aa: CASSPTGLYNEQFF; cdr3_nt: TGTGCCAGCAGTCCCACGGGACTGTACAATGAGCAGTTCTTC
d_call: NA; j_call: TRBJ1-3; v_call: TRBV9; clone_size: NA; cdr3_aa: CASSLAENTIYF; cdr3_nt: TGTGCCAGCAGCCTCGCGGAAAACACCATATATTTT
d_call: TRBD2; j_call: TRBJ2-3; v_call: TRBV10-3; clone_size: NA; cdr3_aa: CAISVTPAGGRTDTQYF; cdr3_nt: TGTGCCATCAGCGTAACCCCAGCGGGGGGACGCACAGATACGCAGTATTTT
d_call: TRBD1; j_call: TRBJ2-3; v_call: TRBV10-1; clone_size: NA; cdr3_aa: CASSESRQGRTDTQYF; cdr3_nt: TGCGCCAGCAGTGAGTCCCGACAGGGGCGCACAGATACGCAGTATTTT
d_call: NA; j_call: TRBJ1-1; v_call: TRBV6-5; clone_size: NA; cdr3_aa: CATSRGDTEAFF; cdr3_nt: TGTGCCACCAGTCGCGGGGACACTGAAGCTTTCTTT
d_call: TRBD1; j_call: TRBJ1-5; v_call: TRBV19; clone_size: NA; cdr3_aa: CASSMGQDHQPQHF; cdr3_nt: TGTGCCAGTAGTATGGGACAGGATCATCAGCCCCAGCATTTT
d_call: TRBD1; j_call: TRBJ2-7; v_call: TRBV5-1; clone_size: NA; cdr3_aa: CASSLSGTGGSSGSYEQYF; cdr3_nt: TGCGCCAGCAGCTTGTCCGGGACAGGGGGCAGCTCAGGCTCCTACGAGCAGTACTTC
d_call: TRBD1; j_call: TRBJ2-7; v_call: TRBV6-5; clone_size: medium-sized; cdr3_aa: CASNRQGPMGEQYF; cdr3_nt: TGTGCCAGCAACAGACAGGGTCCCATGGGAGAGCAGTACTTC